This T cell receptor (beta chain) was recorded in a study of T cells in Graves' hyperthyroidism and ophthalmopathy (dated by TCRdb to between 2018 and 2021). In the study overall: To identify TCR V-J signatures that set the groups apart, the researchers used a discovery cohort of approximately 98 patients, made up of roughly 45 with Graves' ophthalmopathy and about 60 with stable Graves' hyperthyroidism. An independent validation cohort of around 19 hyperthyroidism patients and about 15 patients who later progressed to ophthalmopathy tested prospective prediction of ophthalmopathy. After blood sampling, hyperthyroidism patients were treated with methimazole at a starting dose of 30 mg daily, and ophthalmopathy patients were treated with high-dose intravenous methylprednisolone. TCR Vbeta CDR3 sequencing of fewer than 150 peripheral blood samples (fewer than 45 ophthalmopathy, over 70 hyperthyroidism and approximately 17 progressor patients) is reported in the paper. The study also compared thyroid tissue and blood T-cell repertoires from a handful of Graves' hyperthyroidism patients. The roughly 99 discovery patients were divided at random into training and test sets in a 7:3 ratio.

In its sample, this clonotype was seen many times. Its antigen remains undetermined. It has no much larger one-base neighbor in the sample; base qualities were not kept. From the germline V gene (reference sequence), CDR1 is DFQATT and CDR2 is SNEGSKA. The CDR3 has 12 amino acids, counting the end cysteine and phenylalanine. Only the CDR3 DNA stays, 36 bases, in frame from base 1. Stable Graves' hyperthyroidism was defined as no progression to ophthalmopathy during 18 months of follow-up. The hyperthyroidism patients were between 18 and 65 years old and newly diagnosed, with a disease duration of less than 2 months. Patients with uncontrolled infections, other autoimmune diseases, pregnancy or lactation were excluded. Diagnoses relied on clinical symptoms, serum thyroxine and TRAb, thyroid ultrasound and orbital computed tomography. Trizol reagent was used to extract total RNA, and RNA quality was then checked on an Agilent 2100 Bioanalyzer.

The study at large found these results: Blood samples also contained most of the expanded thyroid clonotypes (frequency above 0.001), which suggests that blood repertoires may reflect thyroid immune responses. Sample size was not statistically predetermined, and blinding of investigators to group allocation was not performed. Ophthalmopathy was separated from stable hyperthyroidism by a 13 V-J signature model, with 85% to 90% sensitivity and roughly 84% specificity obtained in cross-validation and 80%/75% obtained in testing. In validation, the model predicted progression to ophthalmopathy with about 71% sensitivity and 72% to 85% specificity, a median of roughly seven months before onset.

Amplification of TCR beta CDR3 regions was carried out from RNA transcripts. The first round of RT-PCR for the TCR CDR3 was performed with the HTBI primer set and the Qiagen OneStep RT-PCR kit. Libraries were constructed in a second round of multiplex PCR, after which size selection and purification were performed. Libraries were sequenced paired-end with 100 bp reads on an Illumina HiSeq2000. The authors' pipeline ran thus. SOAPnuke was used to process the raw data, removing reads that contained adapters or uncalled bases, had a mean Phred below 15, or lacked an exact match to the constant primer or identifier. High-quality paired reads were merged with COPE v1.2.5, and unique nucleotide sequences were defined as clonotypes. MiTCR v1.1 was used to align clonotypes to the IMGT TRBV, TRBD and TRBJ reference segments. The analysis was restricted to V-J combinations with a frequency above 0.0001, which together covered approximately 99% of the repertoires. The TCS score was defined as the ratio of F50 (clonal expansion) to E x V (chaos), calculated using BLOSUM62-based TCRdist between CDR3 peptides within each V-J. Welch's t-statistics and random forest reduced around 510 V-J features to 10 to 15, which were used in a naive Bayes classifier (R e1071). In TCRdb, the public reads were trimmed at Q25 with fastp and aligned with MiXCR, with productive beta chains retained. Rows matching on CDR3 protein sequence are summarized as one entry with the most common DNA and genes. TCRdb's processing, not the authors' own work, is the source of the V and J calls. This sample gives about 540,000 distinct CDR3 sequences in total; around 46% of them show up just once. The top ten clones comprise about 7.9% of the sample.

This sequence uses TRBV20-1 and TRBJ1-1, with no confident D gene call. This TCR derives from a woman aged 18-29 years with Graves' hyperthyroidism. Donor details come from another sample of the same person, matched by shared clones. The sequencing input was peripheral blood or thyroid tissue (not recorded which). In nucleotides, the sequence is TGCCGCTCCGTGGCCAGCAGAGCTGAAGCTTTCTTT. Its coded protein is CRSVASRAEAFF.